Below are 22 T cell receptor beta chains sequenced from a single sample in a study of blood T cell repertoires in COVID-19. The method was immunoSEQ multiplex PCR; TCRdb's version includes in-frame clones alone and lacks a portion of them. This repertoire shows 90,000 to 110,000 clones, 65% to 90% found once; its top ten account for about 3.9%. Sequences were obtained from peripheral blood. All receptors come from a man in his fifties or sixties with acute or convalescent COVID-19.

The chain joins TRBV6-5 to TRBJ1-6; 10 bases are a match to TRBD1. The germline gives CDR1 MNHEY, CDR2 SVGAGI. The CDR3 has 16 residues. The ends lost 2 bases at V and 9 bases at J; junction bases unmatched: 7. CDR3 sequence (DNA): TGTGCCAGCAGTTACCAAGACAGGGGGCTTGGTTCACCCCTCCACTTT. Protein: CASSYQDRGLGSPLHF.

The rearrangement joins TRBV5-4 to TRBJ2-6; 7 bases are shared with TRBD1. CDR3 length equals 17 residues. V lost 5 bases and J lost 0; bases outside the gene matches: 8. From germline, CDR1 is SGHNT and CDR2 YYREEE (reference sequence). CDR3 amino acids: CASRTGSSTSGANVLTF. The CDR3, as DNA: TGTGCCAGCAGGACAGGGAGCTCAACCTCTGGGGCCAACGTCCTGACTTTC.

This clone was counted between two and nine times. The chain recombines TRBV3-1 (or the pseudogene TRBV3-2) with TRBJ1-5, with D possibly matching TRBD1 (5 bases). CDR1 is LGHDT, CDR2 YNNKEL, per germline (reference sequence). The CDR3 contains 14 residues. Trimming stripped 1 base from V and 8 bases from J, with 12 bases between. Here the CDR3 reads CASSQGQLLEPQHF. The DNA of the CDR3 is TGTGCCAGCAGCCAAGGACAGCTGCTTGAGCCCCAGCATTTT.

This rearrangement joins TRBV4-1 to TRBJ1-3; D remains ambiguous. V dropped 4 bases and J dropped 2 bases, with 12 bases sitting between them. The CDR3 contains 15 residues. The germline V gene encodes CDR1 MGHRA and CDR2 YSYEKL. DNA of the CDR3: TGCGCCAGCAGCCCCGGGGTCGATGCTGGAAACACCATATATTTT. It is translated as CASSPGVDAGNTIYF.

This chain uses TRBV29-1 with TRBJ1-1; D might be TRBD1 (6 bases). This CDR3 has 12 residues. Germline loops: CDR1 SQVTM, CDR2 ANQGSEA. The CDR3 nucleotides are TGCAGTGCAGGGGATGTGAACACTGAAGCTTTCTTT. Its protein product is CSAGDVNTEAFF.

This clone has only one observation. The genes are TRBV6-5 and TRBJ2-7, with 9 bases lining up with TRBD1. Trimming removed 6 bases from V and 5 bases from J; junction bases left unmatched: 8. Germline loops: CDR1 MNHEY, CDR2 SVGAGI. This CDR3 comprises 14 residues. The CDR3 sequence: CASRPTGGKDEQYF. The CDR3 nucleotides read TGTGCCAGCAGGCCTACAGGGGGCAAGGACGAGCAGTACTTC.

The chain recombines TRBV3-1 (or the pseudogene TRBV3-2) with TRBJ2-1; the D gene is possibly TRBD1 (5 bases). Trimming took 0 bases from V and 2 from J, leaving 20 bases between them. The CDR3 covers 19 residues. From germline, CDR1 is LGHDT and CDR2 YNNKEL (reference sequence). CDR3 sequence: CASSQDWASPDSPYNEQFF. CDR3 nucleotides: TGTGCCAGCAGCCAAGATTGGGCGTCCCCTGACAGTCCCTACAATGAGCAGTTCTTC.

The CDR3 loop reads CASSVREDHYGYTF. CDR3 sequence (DNA): TGTGCCAGCAGTGTACGGGAAGACCACTATGGCTACACCTTC. The V and J genes are TRBV2 and TRBJ1-2; the D is unclear. The V and J ends lost 4 bases and 3 bases respectively, with 12 bases between them. The CDR3 has 14 residues. Per the germline V gene, CDR1 is SNHLY and CDR2 is FYNNEI.

The chain joins TRBV2 to TRBJ1-6; the D gene is possibly TRBD1 (5 bases). The CDR3 contains 13 residues. The V end was cut by 7 bases, the J end by 7 bases, with 11 bases between. Germline V gene sequence: CDR1 SNHLY, CDR2 FYNNEI. The CDR3 spells CASKERGNSPLHF. CDR3 DNA sequence: TGTGCCAGCAAAGAACGGGGGAATTCACCCCTCCACTTT.

The chain uses TRBV9 and TRBJ2-5, with TRBD2 matching over 12 bases. CDR3 size: 15 residues. Germline CDR1 SGDLS, CDR2 YYNGEE. J gave up 5 bases and V 3 bases, and 5 bases lay outside the gene matches. DNA of the CDR3: TGTGCCAGCAGCGCACACACTAGCGGGGGGGAGACCCAGTACTTC. Protein: CASSAHTSGGETQYF.

The V and J genes are TRBV27 and TRBJ1-1, with 7 bases identical to TRBD1. The length of the CDR3 is 15 residues. V was pared by 0 bases and J by 6 bases, with 7 bases of the junction left unmatched. Germline CDR1 reads MNHEY; CDR2 reads SMNVEV (reference sequence). CDR3 in amino acids: CASSLSPGGYPEAFF. In DNA, the CDR3 is TGTGCCAGCAGTTTATCGCCAGGGGGTTATCCTGAAGCTTTCTTT.

This clone appeared a single time. The chain is built from TRBV7-3 and TRBJ2-1; TRBD2 matches 8 bases. CDR3 size: 14 residues. Germline CDR1 and CDR2: SGHTA and FQGTGA. V was clipped by 0 bases and J by 9 bases; unmatched bases: 4. The CDR3 region is CASSLTDRGGEQFF. Written as DNA, the CDR3 is TGTGCCAGCAGCTTAACGGACCGGGGGGGTGAGCAGTTCTTC.

V and J are TRBV2 and TRBJ2-2; 11 bases match TRBD2. J was trimmed by 0 bases and V by 6 bases; bases with no gene match: 9. CDR3 length: 18 amino acids. Per the germline V gene, CDR1 is SNHLY and CDR2 is FYNNEI. The CDR3 protein is CASRDRLSGGANTGELFF. In nucleotides, the CDR3 is TGTGCCAGCAGGGACCGACTTAGCGGGGGGGCGAACACCGGGGAGCTGTTTTTT.

This clone was seen only a few times. The rearrangement links TRBV12-5 to TRBJ2-7, with TRBD2 identical over 7 bases. V was clipped by 6 bases and J by 6 bases; unmatched bases: 8. In germline, CDR1 is LGHNT, CDR2 FRNRAP. This CDR3 comprises 13 residues. The chain's CDR3 is CASGPSGVGEQYF. The CDR3 DNA reads TGTGCTAGTGGCCCGAGCGGGGTCGGCGAGCAGTACTTC.

The chain recombines TRBV6-4 with TRBJ2-1, with no clear D. The ends were cut back, 4 bases at V and 2 bases at J, with 6 bases in the middle. Germline CDR1 reads MRHNA; CDR2 reads SNTAGT. There are 13 residues in the CDR3. The CDR3 DNA reads as TGTGCCAGCAGTGTGGGCACCTACAATGAGCAGTTCTTC. It encodes CASSVGTYNEQFF.

The CDR3 region is CASRPGLAVLRETQYF. Written as DNA, the CDR3 is TGTGCCAGCAGACCCGGACTAGCGGTTTTGAGAGAGACCCAGTACTTC. This chain connects TRBV7-9 to TRBJ2-5; 10 positions match TRBD2. The J segment lost 4 bases and the V segment lost 6 bases, leaving 11 bases of the junction unmatched. This CDR3 comprises 16 residues. Germline assignment: CDR1 SEHNR and CDR2 FQNEAQ (reference sequence).

This CDR3 is CASSEGYTLWALETQYF. CDR3 nucleotides: TGTGCCAGCAGTGAAGGTTATACGCTTTGGGCTCTGGAGACCCAGTACTTC. This chain joins TRBV6-1 and TRBJ2-5; D is unresolved. Trimming cost V 1 base and J 5 bases, with 20 bases left between them. Germline-derived CDR1 and CDR2 are MNHNS and SASEGT. The CDR3 extends over 17 amino acids.

The chain couples TRBV9 to TRBJ2-3; D perhaps matches TRBD2 (5 bases). With 0 bases removed from V and 6 bases from J, the gap between germline ends came to 14 bases. Germline assignment: CDR1 SGDLS and CDR2 YYNGEE. The CDR3 is 15 residues long. The CDR3 nucleotides are TGTGCCAGCAGCGTAGCTGGCGGGCCATGGGATACGCAGTATTTT. It specifies CASSVAGGPWDTQYF.

This chain joins TRBV15 and TRBJ1-5; no definite D call. Germline V CDR1 and CDR2: LNHNV, YYDKDF (reference sequence). V was trimmed by 5 bases and J by 5 bases, leaving 13 bases between them. The CDR3 is 14 amino acids. DNA of the CDR3: TGTGCCACCAGCCCGCACGGCGGGGATCAGCCCCAGCATTTT. Its protein product is CATSPHGGDQPQHF. Drawing the rest from reference TRBV15 and TRBJ1-5, the complete variable domain is DAMVIQNPRYQVTQFGKPVTLSCSQTLNHNVMYWYQQKSSQAPKLLFHYYDKDFNNEADTPDNFQSRRPNTSFCFLDIRSPGLGDTAMYLCATSPHGGDQPQHFGDGTRLSIL.

V is TRBV5-1 and J is TRBJ1-1; TRBD1 might be the D (6 bases). CDR1 is SGHRS, CDR2 YFSETQ, per germline. CDR3 length: 15 residues. V lost 2 bases, J lost 3 bases, and 14 bases lay in between. The CDR3 is CASSFTGQEDTEAFF. The CDR3 DNA reads TGCGCCAGCAGCTTCACAGGGCAGGAGGACACTGAAGCTTTCTTT.

V is TRBV4-2 and J is TRBJ2-3; 8 bases line up with TRBD2. The CDR3 covers 17 residues. V lost 2 bases, J lost 5 bases, and 12 bases stayed unmatched. Germline values: CDR1 LGHNA, CDR2 YNFKEQ. The DNA of the CDR3 is TGTGCCAGCAGCCAACTCCCGGGGGGGGGCCGAAAAGATACGCAGTATTTT. Its protein is CASSQLPGGGRKDTQYF.

V gene TRBV12-3 or TRBV12-4 combines with J gene TRBJ1-2; TRBD1 aligns across 7 bases. CDR3 length: 13 residues. The J segment lost 8 bases and the V segment lost 4 bases, leaving 7 bases of the junction unmatched. The CDR3 bases are TGTGCCAGCAGTTGGGGATCGACAGGGGGCTACACCTTC. It translates to CASSWGSTGGYTF.